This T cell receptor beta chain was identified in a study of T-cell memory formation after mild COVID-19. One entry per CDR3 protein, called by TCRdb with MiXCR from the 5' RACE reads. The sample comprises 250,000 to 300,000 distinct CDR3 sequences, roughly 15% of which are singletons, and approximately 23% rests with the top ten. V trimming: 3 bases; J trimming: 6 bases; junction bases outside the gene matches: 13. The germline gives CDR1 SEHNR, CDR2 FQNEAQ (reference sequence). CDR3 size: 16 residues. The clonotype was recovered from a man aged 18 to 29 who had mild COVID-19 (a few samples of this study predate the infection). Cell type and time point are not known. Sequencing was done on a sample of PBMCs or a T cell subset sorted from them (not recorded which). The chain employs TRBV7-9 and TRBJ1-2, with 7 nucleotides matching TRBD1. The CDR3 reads CASSFRDSQRTNGYTF. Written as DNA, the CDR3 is TGTGCCAGCAGCTTCCGGGACAGCCAAAGGACGAATGGCTACACCTTC.